The entry below gives a single TCR beta chain sequence along with its context. The antigen this receptor binds is unknown. Base quality data are lacking; no much larger clone is found one base away. The collaborating institutions used their own protocols to collect whole blood in K2EDTA tubes. For TCRbeta analysis, collaborator samples were shipped as frozen whole blood, as isolated PBMCs, or as DNA extracted from either sample type. The immunoSEQ Assay, a bias-controlled multiplex PCR, was used to amplify TCRbeta CDR3 regions from genomic DNA. Per the original workflow: Nucleated cell counts per sample were estimated from amplification of reference gene primers within the assay. To quantify the absolute abundance of each unique TCRbeta CDR3 rearrangement, sequence reads were collapsed and filtered. Productive Simpson clonality was computed per sample as the square root of Simpson's diversity index over productive rearrangements. TCRdb re-hosts the immuneACCESS table, in-frame sequences only. Its copies lack some clones; in the studies checked, an unresolved V gene accounts for under half of them, and the cause for the rest is not known. The V and J calls and the clone size are those of that table, but D and trimming were determined from the DNA. The sample table shows 70,000 to 90,000 clones, and around four fifths are seen once. More than 9.5% of the sample comes from the top ten.

The sample is drawn from a study of blood T cell repertoires in COVID-19 (TCRdb year 2020). General notes on the study: Samples covering the acute and convalescent phases of COVID-19 were provided by collaborators in the United States, Italy and Spain. Where available, HLA class I and class II types were obtained from metadata supplied by the sample provider rather than from assay-based typing. The repertoires were released in a freely available public database meant as a resource for research on the immune response to SARS-CoV-2. The dataset comprised deeply sampled blood TCRbeta repertoires from subjects exposed to, actively infected with, or recovered from COVID-19. Samples came from the ongoing ImmuneRACE study (first 160 participants) plus 1,254 subjects from 6 global collaborators. The prospective study material was composed of cDNA or gDNA derived from T cells, B-cell-depleted T cells, or PBMCs. Nearly every sample came with metadata listing a de-identified subject ID, COVID-19 status, age in years and sex.

V and J lose 0 bases and 4 bases, and a span of 10 bases separates them. From a lookup of the germline V gene (reference sequence), CDR1 and CDR2 are SEHNR and FQNEAQ. From the cysteine through the phenylalanine, the CDR3 covers 14 amino acids. The CDR3 DNA has 42 bases and is translated from base 1. Broader findings and caveats from the paper: The quantity of clinical and demographic metadata differed by source and by participant and was supplied without curation.

Sample: peripheral blood. The sequence joins TRBV7-9 to TRBJ2-7; possibly the D gene is TRBD2, per 5 matching bases. The receptor was derived from a human donor in a cohort sampled during active COVID-19. CDR3 sequence: CASSLALGRYEQYF. The sequence in DNA is TGTGCCAGCAGCTTAGCGCTGGGGAGATACGAGCAGTACTTC.